What follows are 28 T cell receptor beta chains derived from one specimen sequenced in a study of identical twins (dated by TCRdb to the mid-2010s). Libraries were made using 5' RACE. Instrument on record: Illumina HiSeq 2000. Using fastp at Q25 and MiXCR, TCRdb reprocessed the public reads and kept productive beta chains. CDR3 protein sequences are deduplicated, and each keeps its most common genes and DNA. This sample has some 1,600,000 distinct CDR3 sequences in its table, and around a third of those were observed once. Together, the top ten hold around 0.3% of the sample. Specimen: cord blood. Receptor source: a newborn girl in good health.

This clonotype was seen only a few times. This rearrangement joins TRBV4-1 to TRBJ2-4; TRBD2 agrees at 15 bases. Germline CDR1 reads MGHRA; CDR2 reads YSYEKL. This CDR3 spans 19 amino acids. The V and J ends lost 4 bases and 0 bases, in that order; junction bases with no gene match: 7. The CDR3 DNA sequence: TGCGCCAGCAGCCTCACAGGACTAGCGGGAGGGCAAGCCAAAAACATTCAGTACTTC. Residues: CASSLTGLAGGQAKNIQYF.

The chain uses TRBV20-1 and TRBJ2-5, with unresolved D. Germline V gene lookup returns CDR1 DFQATT and CDR2 SNEGSKA (reference sequence). The ends were cut back, 4 bases at V and 5 bases at J, with 11 bases in the middle. The CDR3 consists of 12 residues. The CDR3 reads CSATRRSETQYF. The CDR3 nucleotides read TGCAGTGCTACTAGAAGGAGCGAGACCCAGTACTTC.

This chain connects TRBV20-1 to TRBJ2-3, with D possibly matching TRBD1 (7 bases). Trimming removed 3 bases from V and 11 bases from J, with 9 bases in between. CDR3 length equals 10 residues. CDR1 and CDR2 from the germline V gene are DFQATT and SNEGSKA (reference sequence). CDR3 amino acids: CSARRDRQYF. The CDR3 DNA is TGCAGTGCTAGGCGGGACAGGCAGTATTTT.

This clonotype appeared once. V and J are TRBV3-1 and TRBJ2-3; TRBD1 is a possible D gene (5 bases). This CDR3 has 15 amino acids. Looked up from germline, CDR1 is LGHDT and CDR2 is YNNKEL (reference sequence). Trimming took 5 bases from V and 3 from J, leaving 15 bases between them. CDR3 sequence: CASSVRPAGTDTQYF. CDR3 bases: TGTGCCAGCAGCGTCCGACCCGCAGGGACAGATACGCAGTATTTT.

This clonotype was observed a handful of times. The CDR3 sequence is CASRQRGLQETQYF. Written as DNA, the CDR3 is TGTGCCAGCAGACAGAGGGGGTTACAAGAGACCCAGTACTTC. The rearrangement joins TRBV27 to TRBJ2-5, with D possibly matching TRBD1 (6 bases). The CDR3 runs 14 residues. Trimming took 6 bases from V and 2 from J, leaving 13 bases between them. CDR1 and CDR2 (germline): MNHEY, SMNVEV (reference sequence).

This sequence joins TRBV25-1 and TRBJ2-2; 7 positions match TRBD2. There are 17 residues in the CDR3. The trim removed 5 bases at V and 5 bases at J, leaving 14 bases unmatched. CDR1 is MGHDK, CDR2 SYGVNS, per germline. CDR3 nucleotide sequence: TGTGCCAGCAGTCCTATGGGGCTAGCGGCTAGGACCGGGGAGCTGTTTTTT. This encodes CASSPMGLAARTGELFF.

A few counts support this clonotype. Its ends do not fully match the called genes, so a read error is possible. The V call is TRBV20-1, the J call TRBJ1-2; weak D call: TRBD1 (6 bases). CDR1 and CDR2 from the germline V gene are DFQATT and SNEGSKA (reference sequence). CDR3 length: 14 residues. The chain's CDR3 is CSVRNRDRSYGYTF. For the CDR3, the DNA is TGCAGTGTTAGAAACAGGGACCGATCATATGGCTACACCTTC.

CDR3 in amino acids: CASSEFRDRGNGYTF. In nucleotides, the CDR3 is TGTGCCAGCAGTGAATTTCGGGACAGGGGGAATGGCTACACCTTC. The chain combines TRBV25-1 with TRBJ1-2, with 11 bases fitting TRBD1. CDR1 MGHDK and CDR2 SYGVNS come from the germline V gene. The CDR3 contains 15 residues. V shed 1 base, J shed 6 bases, and the junction held 4 bases outside the gene matches.

The chain carries TRBV20-1 and TRBJ1-2, with 8 bases that match TRBD1. CDR1 and CDR2 (germline): DFQATT, SNEGSKA (reference sequence). The CDR3 length is 15 residues. V trimming: 3 bases; J trimming: 4 bases; junction bases outside the gene matches: 10. The CDR3 spells CSASAPGGQSYGYTF. In DNA form, the CDR3 reads TGCAGTGCTAGCGCCCCAGGGGGCCAGTCCTATGGCTACACCTTC.

In its sample, this clonotype was seen a few times. The chain is built from TRBV7-9 and TRBJ2-2; no reliable D call. With 1 base removed from V and 6 bases from J, the gap between germline ends came to 3 bases. The CDR3 sequence is 12 residues long. Germline CDR1 is SEHNR and CDR2 is FQNEAQ (reference sequence). CDR3 bases: TGTGCCAGCAGCTTAGACCCCGGGGAGCTGTTTTTT. As protein: CASSLDPGELFF.

This clonotype was seen at least ten times. The V gene is TRBV10-3, the J gene TRBJ2-5; D might be TRBD1 (6 bases). Germline V gene sequence: CDR1 ENHRY, CDR2 SYGVKD. This CDR3 contains 14 residues. Trimming removed 2 bases from V and 5 bases from J, with 12 bases in between. The CDR3 DNA sequence: TGTGCCATCAGTGAGACAGGGAGTGAGGAGACCCAGTACTTC. It yields the protein CAISETGSEETQYF.

The chain is built from TRBV12-3 or TRBV12-4 and TRBJ2-1, with D tentatively TRBD2 (6 bases). Trimming left V 6 bases short and J 1 base short, with 22 bases between. This CDR3 spans 18 amino acids. The DNA of the CDR3 is TGTGCCAGCAGGATACCGACTAGTCAGATTTGGTCCTACAATGAGCAGTTCTTC. It encodes CASRIPTSQIWSYNEQFF.

Note on this clonotype: At one of its ends the junction is not consistent with the germline gene, which may arise from a read error. The rearrangement joins TRBV7-9 to TRBJ1-1, with TRBD1 as a possible D gene (5 bases). The germline CDR1 and CDR2 sequences are SEHNR and FQNEAQ (reference sequence). The CDR3 totals 17 residues. As DNA, the CDR3 is TGTGCCAGCAGCATCCCTCAAGGTGGCAGGGTCAACACTGAAACTTTCTTT. Amino acid sequence: CASSIPQGGRVNTETFF.

A word on this clonotype: At one boundary the junction diverges from the germline segment, which might be a read error. The chain has TRBV24-1 and TRBJ2-1; maybe TRBD2 (6 bases). The CDR3 has 16 amino acids. Germline CDR1 reads KGHDR; CDR2 reads SFDVKD. For the CDR3, the DNA is TGTGCCACCAGTGATTCTAGCGTCGAATCCTACAATGGGCAGTTCTTC. It is translated as CATSDSSVESYNGQFF.

This clonotype was observed a handful of times. The rearrangement joins TRBV7-2 to TRBJ1-2; D is undetermined. The CDR3 length is 15 residues. Germline V CDR1 and CDR2: SGHTA, FQGNSA. V lost 3 bases, J lost 0 bases, and 11 bases lay in between. The CDR3 spells CASSFRYRTNYGYTF. As DNA, the CDR3 is TGTGCCAGCAGCTTTCGGTACAGAACTAACTATGGCTACACCTTC.

This chain links TRBV6-1 with TRBJ2-7; 8 bases map to TRBD2. The germline V gene encodes CDR1 MNHNS and CDR2 SASEGT. This CDR3 has 14 residues. The trim removed 0 bases at V and 3 bases at J, leaving 1 base unmatched. The CDR3 region is CASSEASGVYEQYF. DNA for the CDR3: TGTGCCAGCAGTGAAGCTAGCGGGGTCTACGAGCAGTACTTC.

This chain links TRBV12-3 or TRBV12-4 with TRBJ2-3; D may be TRBD2 (5 bases). Trimming stripped 5 bases from V and 3 bases from J, with 18 bases between. CDR3 length equals 16 residues. The CDR3 bases are TGTGCCAGCAGTCTAACATGGTGGAGCGGAACAGATACGCAGTATTTT. It specifies CASSLTWWSGTDTQYF.

V usage is TRBV24-1 and J usage is TRBJ1-2; unclear D gene. V was pared by 4 bases and J by 4 bases, with 12 bases between. The CDR3 extends over 14 amino acids. CDR1 and CDR2 from the germline V gene are KGHDR and SFDVKD. The CDR3 loop reads CATSDIGSPYGYTF. CDR3 coding DNA: TGTGCCACCAGTGACATCGGGAGCCCCTATGGCTACACCTTC.

The chain joins TRBV11-2 to TRBJ2-1; 9 nucleotides line up with TRBD2. From germline, CDR1 is SGHAT and CDR2 FQNNGV. J was trimmed by 2 bases and V by 6 bases; bases with no gene match: 8. This CDR3 spans 16 amino acids. The CDR3 reads CASRGLAGGAYNEQFF. For the CDR3, the DNA is TGTGCCAGCAGAGGCTTGGCGGGAGGGGCCTACAATGAGCAGTTCTTC.

This clonotype was observed a handful of times. V is TRBV24-1 and J is TRBJ1-4; D is unclear. With 0 bases removed from V and 3 bases from J, the gap between germline ends came to 16 bases. This CDR3 is 18 amino acids long. Germline CDR1 is KGHDR and CDR2 is SFDVKD. CDR3 region: CATSDLSIIAGANEKLFF. In DNA form, the CDR3 reads TGTGCCACCAGTGATTTGTCCATCATCGCCGGAGCTAATGAAAAACTGTTTTTT.

In this sample, this clonotype turned up a few times. The V and J genes are TRBV4-2 and TRBJ1-2; no definite D call. The CDR3 has 15 amino acids. Germline values: CDR1 LGHNA, CDR2 YNFKEQ. Trimming left V 0 bases short and J 4 bases short, with 12 bases between. The CDR3 DNA reads as TGTGCCAGCAGCCAAGATGATGTGGGAGGCTATGGCTACACCTTC. Translated, it gives CASSQDDVGGYGYTF.

The table lists this clonotype with a count of one. The chain has TRBV2 and TRBJ2-3; D is unclear. Per the germline V gene, CDR1 is SNHLY and CDR2 is FYNNEI. Trimming removed 0 bases from V and 7 bases from J, with 8 bases in between. The CDR3 contains 13 residues. CDR3 coding DNA: TGTGCCAGCAGTGAAGCCCCCGAAAATACGCAGTATTTT. It is translated as CASSEAPENTQYF.

Points on this clonotype: The CDR3 ends on some other residue instead of the conserved phenylalanine or tryptophan, so this is likely a read error. The V and J genes are TRBV20-1 and TRBJ2-4; 7 nucleotides align to TRBD1. The ends lost 1 base at V and 13 bases at J; junction bases unmatched: 13. The CDR3 is 14 residues long. Germline loops: CDR1 DFQATT, CDR2 SNEGSKA (reference sequence). The CDR3 is CSARGQGGADEQYY. The CDR3 DNA is TGCAGTGCTAGAGGACAGGGTGGTGCCGATGAGCAGTACTAC.

The genes are TRBV5-1 and TRBJ2-6; TRBD1 is a possible D gene (6 bases). This CDR3 has 13 amino acids. CDR1 SGHRS and CDR2 YFSETQ come from the germline V gene. V gave up 0 bases and J gave up 10 bases, with 8 bases separating them. CDR3 sequence reads: CASSLEGGNVLTF. CDR3 nucleotides: TGCGCCAGCAGCTTGGAAGGGGGTAACGTCCTGACTTTC.

With respect to this clonotype: An end of the junction differs from the germline gene, which may be a read error. The chain is built from TRBV30 and TRBJ2-5; maybe TRBD1 (6 bases). Germline CDR1 and CDR2: GTSNPN and SVGIG (reference sequence). This CDR3 comprises 13 residues. This chain's CDR3 is CARSAGQGETQYF. The CDR3, as DNA: TGTGCCCGGAGTGCAGGCCAGGGGGAGACCCAGTACTTC.

V and J are TRBV20-1 and TRBJ1-5; D call uncertain. V was trimmed by 0 bases and J by 1 base, leaving 7 bases between them. The CDR3 consists of 14 residues. Germline-derived CDR1 and CDR2 are DFQATT and SNEGSKA (reference sequence). The CDR3 nucleotides read TGCAGTGCTAGAGATCGCGACAGCAATCAGCCCCAGCATTTT. Its protein product is CSARDRDSNQPQHF.

At least ten counts were recorded for this clonotype. The chain couples TRBV12-3 or TRBV12-4 to TRBJ1-4, with D maybe TRBD1 (6 bases). V was cut by 2 bases and J by 2 bases, with 9 bases left in between. The CDR3 loop spans 15 amino acids. The chain's CDR3 is CASSLWGATNEKLFF. The CDR3 bases are TGTGCCAGCAGTTTATGGGGGGCGACTAATGAAAAACTGTTTTTT.

This clonotype was counted only a few times. The chain is built from TRBV4-1 and TRBJ2-5, with D perhaps TRBD1 (5 bases). The CDR3 spans 15 residues. V shed 1 base and J shed 5 bases, with 14 bases lying between them. Germline assignment: CDR1 MGHRA and CDR2 YSYEKL. The CDR3 DNA reads as TGCGCCAGCAGCCAAGTGGGGCTCTTTGGGGAGACCCAGTACTTC. Protein product: CASSQVGLFGETQYF.